A selection of T cell receptor beta chains follows, all from one sample in a study of T cell repertoires in ileal Crohn's disease. Sequenced by immunoSEQ multiplex PCR; TCRdb stores in-frame clones only, minus some. This table has several thousand clones, under 85% appearing once. The sample comprised ileal tissue. These TCRs come from an adult with Crohn's disease. The CDR3 runs from the conserved cysteine through the conserved F or W. Fields, in order: clone size, V gene, CDR3 protein. Some rows have no size entry. The others give once, few or many, or a class for an expanded clone.

>NA|TRBV4-2
CASSRTSGGAKGDTQYF
>NA|TRBV2
CASTPLGGIAGELFF
>NA|TRBV7-2
CASSSKNTQYF
>few|TRBV6-1
CASNLDSYNEQFF
>few|TRBV14
CASSQGRHTDTQYF
>NA|TRBV7-7
CASSPGDNEQFF
>NA|TRBV5-4
CASSPYLTGVGGYTF
>NA|TRBV4-2
CASSPRPDTGELFF
>NA|TRBV10-1
CASSDRVNSPLHF
>NA|TRBV11-2
CASSFLTGANYGYTF
>NA|TRBV4-1
CASSQRPDGTGQQDTQYF
>NA|TRBV10-2
CASGGEYQETQYF
>NA|TRBV11-3
CASSLTPTAYGYTF
>few|TRBV11-3
CASSLGQNYGYTF
>once|TRBV18
CASSPGGIRYNEQFF
>NA|TRBV30
CAWSAPGQRGQPQHF
>NA|TRBV6-5
CASSPLRKGGGPRFF
>NA|TRBV5-1
CASSLMAGQETQYF
>few|TRBV5-1
CASSLAFSGGQDTQYF
>NA|TRBV5-1
CASSPAGGEETQYF
>NA|TRBV11-3
CASSLRAGGGTDTQYF
>NA|TRBV29-1
CSVEDLRGYGYTF
>NA|TRBV19
CATGTGLDTEAFF
>NA|TRBV5-1
CASSPGGGNYEQYF
>NA|TRBV5-1
CASSLDGTGVYGYTF